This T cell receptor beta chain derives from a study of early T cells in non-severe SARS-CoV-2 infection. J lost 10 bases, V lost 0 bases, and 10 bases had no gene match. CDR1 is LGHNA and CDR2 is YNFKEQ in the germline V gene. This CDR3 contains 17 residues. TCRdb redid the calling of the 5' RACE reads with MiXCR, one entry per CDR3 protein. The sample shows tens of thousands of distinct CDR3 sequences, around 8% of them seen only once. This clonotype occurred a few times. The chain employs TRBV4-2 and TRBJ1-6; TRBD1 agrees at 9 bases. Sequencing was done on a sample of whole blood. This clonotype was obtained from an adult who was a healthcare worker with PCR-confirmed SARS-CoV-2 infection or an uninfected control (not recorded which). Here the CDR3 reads CASSQDGYRDRDSPLHF. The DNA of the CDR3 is TGTGCCAGCAGCCAAGATGGATACCGGGACAGGGACTCACCCCTCCACTTT.